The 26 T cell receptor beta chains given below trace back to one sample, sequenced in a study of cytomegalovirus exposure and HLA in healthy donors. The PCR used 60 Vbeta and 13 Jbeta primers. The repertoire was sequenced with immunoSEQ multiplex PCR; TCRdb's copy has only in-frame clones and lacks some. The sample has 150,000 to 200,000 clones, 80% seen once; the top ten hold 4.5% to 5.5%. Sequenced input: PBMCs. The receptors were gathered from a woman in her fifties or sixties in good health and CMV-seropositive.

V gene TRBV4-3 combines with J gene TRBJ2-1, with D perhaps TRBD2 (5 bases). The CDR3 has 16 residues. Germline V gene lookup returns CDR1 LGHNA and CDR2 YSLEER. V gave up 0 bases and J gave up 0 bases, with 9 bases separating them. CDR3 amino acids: CASSQDTRTSYNEQFF. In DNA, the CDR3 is TGCGCCAGCAGCCAAGACACTAGAACCTCCTACAATGAGCAGTTCTTC.

The CDR3 DNA reads TGTGCCAGCAGTTTCTCGCTAGGCCCCTACGAGCAGTACTTC. Translated: CASSFSLGPYEQYF. The chain uses TRBV27 and TRBJ2-7; no firm D call. Germline lookup yields CDR1 MNHEY and CDR2 SMNVEV (reference sequence). The CDR3 totals 14 residues. V lost 3 bases and J 2 bases, leaving 11 bases between the germline ends.

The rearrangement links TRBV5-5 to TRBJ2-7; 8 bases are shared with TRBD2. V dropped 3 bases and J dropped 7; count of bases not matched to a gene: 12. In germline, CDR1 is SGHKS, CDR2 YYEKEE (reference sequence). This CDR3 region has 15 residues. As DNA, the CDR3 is TGTGCCAGCAGCTCGGGGGGGCTGACGTGGTGGGAGCAGTACTTC. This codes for CASSSGGLTWWEQYF.

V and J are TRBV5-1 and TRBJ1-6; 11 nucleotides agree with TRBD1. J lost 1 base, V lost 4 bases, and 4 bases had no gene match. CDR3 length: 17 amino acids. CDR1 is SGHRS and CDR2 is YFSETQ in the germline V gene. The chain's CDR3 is CASSVRDRGSYNSPLHF. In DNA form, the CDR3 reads TGCGCCAGCAGCGTCCGGGACAGGGGGTCCTATAATTCACCCCTCCACTTT.

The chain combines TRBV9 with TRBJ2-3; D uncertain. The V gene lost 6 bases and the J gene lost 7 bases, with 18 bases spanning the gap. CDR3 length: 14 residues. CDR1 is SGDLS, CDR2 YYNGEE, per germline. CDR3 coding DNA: TGTGCCAGCACCCCAGAAAGTTTTACTAATACGCAGTATTTT. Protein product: CASTPESFTNTQYF.

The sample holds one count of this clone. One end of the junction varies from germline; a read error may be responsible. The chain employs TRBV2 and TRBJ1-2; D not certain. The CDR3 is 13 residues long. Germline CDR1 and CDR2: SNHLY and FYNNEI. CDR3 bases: TGTGCCAGCAGTGATGACGTGAAGTCGGGAAGCCCCTTC. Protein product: CASSDDVKSGSPF.

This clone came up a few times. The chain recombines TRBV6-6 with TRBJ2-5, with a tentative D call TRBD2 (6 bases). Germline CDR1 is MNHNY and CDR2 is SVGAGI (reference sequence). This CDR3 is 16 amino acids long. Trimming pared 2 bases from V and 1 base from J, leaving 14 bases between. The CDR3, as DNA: TGTGCCAGCAGTTACCCCCCCGGAGGGACCCAAGAGACCCAGTACTTC. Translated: CASSYPPGGTQETQYF.

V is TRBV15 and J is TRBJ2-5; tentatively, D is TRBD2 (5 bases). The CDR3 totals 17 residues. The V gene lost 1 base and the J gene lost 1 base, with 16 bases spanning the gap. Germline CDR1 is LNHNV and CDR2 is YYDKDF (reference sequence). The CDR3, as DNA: TGTGCCACCAGCAGAGCCGGGGTCACTCAGCCCCAAGAGACCCAGTACTTC. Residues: CATSRAGVTQPQETQYF.

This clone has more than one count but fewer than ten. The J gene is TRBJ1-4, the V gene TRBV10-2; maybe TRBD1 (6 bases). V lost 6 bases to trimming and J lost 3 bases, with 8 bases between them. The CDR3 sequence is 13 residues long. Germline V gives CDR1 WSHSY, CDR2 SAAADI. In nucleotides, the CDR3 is TGCGCCAGCAGGGACAGTCCTAATGAAAAACTGTTTTTT. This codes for CASRDSPNEKLFF.

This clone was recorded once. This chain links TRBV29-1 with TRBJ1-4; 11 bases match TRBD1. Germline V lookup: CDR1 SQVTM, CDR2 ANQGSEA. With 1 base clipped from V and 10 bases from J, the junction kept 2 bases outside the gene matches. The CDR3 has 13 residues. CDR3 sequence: CSVEGTGGVKLFF. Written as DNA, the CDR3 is TGCAGCGTTGAAGGGACAGGGGGCGTAAAACTGTTTTTT.

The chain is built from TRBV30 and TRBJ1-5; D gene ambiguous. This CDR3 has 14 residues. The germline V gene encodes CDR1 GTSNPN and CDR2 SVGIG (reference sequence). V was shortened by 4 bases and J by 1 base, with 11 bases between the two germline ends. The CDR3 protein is CAWKFGNSNQPQHF. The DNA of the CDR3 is TGTGCCTGGAAGTTTGGCAACAGCAATCAGCCCCAGCATTTT.

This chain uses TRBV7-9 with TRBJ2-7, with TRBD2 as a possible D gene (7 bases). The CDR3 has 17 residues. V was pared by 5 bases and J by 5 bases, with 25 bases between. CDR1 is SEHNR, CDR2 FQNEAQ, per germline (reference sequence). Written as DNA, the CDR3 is TGTGCCAGCAGCATGGGAGGGGGGGAGGGCCGGCTTAACGAGCAGTACTTC. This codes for CASSMGGGEGRLNEQYF.

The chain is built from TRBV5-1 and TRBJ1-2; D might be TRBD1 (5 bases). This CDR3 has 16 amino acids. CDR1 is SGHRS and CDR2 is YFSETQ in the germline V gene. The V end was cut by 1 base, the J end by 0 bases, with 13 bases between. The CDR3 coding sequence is TGCGCCAGCAGCTTGAGTGGAGGGGCTGCTAACTATGGCTACACCTTC. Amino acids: CASSLSGGAANYGYTF. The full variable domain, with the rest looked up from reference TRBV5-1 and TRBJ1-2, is KAGVTQTPRYLIKTRGQQVTLSCSPISGHRSVSWYQQTPGQGLQFLFEYFSETQRNKGNFPGRFSGRQFSNSRSEMNVSTLELGDSALYLCASSLSGGAANYGYTFGSGTRLTVV.

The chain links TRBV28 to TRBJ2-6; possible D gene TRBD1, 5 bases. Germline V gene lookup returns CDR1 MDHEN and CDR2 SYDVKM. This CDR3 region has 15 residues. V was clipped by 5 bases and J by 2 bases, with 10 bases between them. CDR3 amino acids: CASSLQGTGANVLTF. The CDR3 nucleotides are TGTGCCAGCAGTCTTCAGGGCACTGGGGCCAACGTCCTGACTTTC.

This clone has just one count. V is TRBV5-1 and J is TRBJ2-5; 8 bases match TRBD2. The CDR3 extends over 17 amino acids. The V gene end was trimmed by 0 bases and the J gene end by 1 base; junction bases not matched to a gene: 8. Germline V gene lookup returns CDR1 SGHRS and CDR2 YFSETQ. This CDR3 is CASSLGVAGLLQETQYF. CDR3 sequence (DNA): TGCGCCAGCAGCTTGGGGGTAGCGGGACTCCTCCAAGAGACCCAGTACTTC.

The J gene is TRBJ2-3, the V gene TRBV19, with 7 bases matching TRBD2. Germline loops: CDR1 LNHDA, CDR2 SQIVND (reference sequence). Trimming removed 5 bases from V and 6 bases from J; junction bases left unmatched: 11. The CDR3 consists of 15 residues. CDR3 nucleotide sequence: TGTGCCAGTAGTCGGTCGGGGGAGGGCCACGATACGCAGTATTTT. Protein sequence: CASSRSGEGHDTQYF.

DNA of the CDR3: TGTGCCAGCAGCCCGTGGCGGTACTCTGGAAACACCATATATTTT. It yields the protein CASSPWRYSGNTIYF. The J gene is TRBJ1-3, the V gene TRBV5-8; no reliable D call. Germline V gene lookup returns CDR1 SGHTS and CDR2 YDEGEE. Trimming pared 4 bases from V and 0 bases from J, leaving 11 bases between. The CDR3 contains 15 residues.

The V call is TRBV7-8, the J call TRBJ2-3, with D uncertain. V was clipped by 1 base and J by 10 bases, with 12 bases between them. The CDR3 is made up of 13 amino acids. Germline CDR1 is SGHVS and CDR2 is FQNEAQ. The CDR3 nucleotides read TGTGCCAGCAGCTTAGTGGTCCTCCCGGCGCAGTATTTT. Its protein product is CASSLVVLPAQYF. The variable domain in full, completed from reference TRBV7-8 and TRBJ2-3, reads GAGVSQSPRYKVAKRGQDVALRCDPISGHVSLFWYQQALGQGPEFLTYFQNEAQLDKSGLPSDRFFAERPEGSVSTLKIQRTQQEDSAVYLCASSLVVLPAQYFGPGTRLTVL.

This CDR3 reads CASNYRDRGADTQYF. In DNA, the CDR3 is TGCGCCAGCAACTACCGGGACAGGGGTGCAGATACGCAGTATTTT. The chain joins TRBV4-1 to TRBJ2-3; 10 nucleotides line up with TRBD1. Germline V gene lookup returns CDR1 MGHRA and CDR2 YSYEKL. The CDR3 runs 15 residues. V lost 7 bases to trimming and J lost 4 bases; unmatched junction nucleotides: 8.

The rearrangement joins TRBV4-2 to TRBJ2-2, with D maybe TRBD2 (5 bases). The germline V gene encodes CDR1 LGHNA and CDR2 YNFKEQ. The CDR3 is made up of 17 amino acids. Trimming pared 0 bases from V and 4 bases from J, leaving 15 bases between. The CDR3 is CASSQEAAKGGTGELFF. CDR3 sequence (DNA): TGTGCCAGCAGCCAAGAAGCAGCGAAAGGAGGCACCGGGGAGCTGTTTTTT.

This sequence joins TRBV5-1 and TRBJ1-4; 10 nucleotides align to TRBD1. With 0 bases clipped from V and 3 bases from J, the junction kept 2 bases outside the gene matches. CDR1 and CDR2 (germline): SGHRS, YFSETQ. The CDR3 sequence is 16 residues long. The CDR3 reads CASSLGQGAANEKLFF. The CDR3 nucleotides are TGCGCCAGCAGCTTGGGACAGGGGGCGGCTAATGAAAAACTGTTTTTT.

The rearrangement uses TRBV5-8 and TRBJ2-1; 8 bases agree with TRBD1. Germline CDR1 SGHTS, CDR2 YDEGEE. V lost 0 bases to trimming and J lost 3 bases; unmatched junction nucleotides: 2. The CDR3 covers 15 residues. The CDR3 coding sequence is TGTGCCAGCAGCTTGGGACAGGGGTTCTACAATGAGCAGTTCTTC. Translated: CASSLGQGFYNEQFF.

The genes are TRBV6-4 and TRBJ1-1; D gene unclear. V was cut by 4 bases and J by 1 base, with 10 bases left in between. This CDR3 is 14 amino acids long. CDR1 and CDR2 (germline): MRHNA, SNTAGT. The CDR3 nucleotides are TGTGCCAGCAGTGCGACGGGAGGGAACACTGAAGCTTTCTTT. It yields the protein CASSATGGNTEAFF.

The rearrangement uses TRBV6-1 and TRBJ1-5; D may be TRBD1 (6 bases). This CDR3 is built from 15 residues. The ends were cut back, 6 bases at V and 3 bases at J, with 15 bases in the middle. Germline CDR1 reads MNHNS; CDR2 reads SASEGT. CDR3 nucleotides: TGTGCCAGCAGGACGGATACAGGGTCCAATCAGCCCCAGCATTTT. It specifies CASRTDTGSNQPQHF.

The CDR3, as DNA: TGCGCCAGCAGTGAGACTAGCGGGGGGTTCTACAATGAGCAGTTCTTC. Protein: CASSETSGGFYNEQFF. This chain joins TRBV10-1 and TRBJ2-1; 12 nucleotides align to TRBD2. The CDR3 totals 16 residues. Germline V gene lookup returns CDR1 WNHNN and CDR2 SYGVQD (reference sequence). The junction had 2 bases not matched to a gene; V was cut back by 2 bases and J by 3 bases.

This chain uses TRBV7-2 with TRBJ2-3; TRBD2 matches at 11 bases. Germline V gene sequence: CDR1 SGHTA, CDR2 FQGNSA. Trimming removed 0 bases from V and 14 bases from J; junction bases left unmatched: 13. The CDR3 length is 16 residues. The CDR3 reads CASSLASGGAGDLRYF. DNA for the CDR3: TGTGCCAGCAGCTTAGCTAGCGGGGGGGCTGGGGATTTGCGGTATTTT.